Below, 22 T cell receptor beta chains from the same sample are listed, as sequenced in a study of response to subunit inactivated influenza vaccine. TCRdb itself ran the RT-PCR reads through MiXCR, one entry per CDR3 protein. The sample consists of about 780,000 distinct CDR3 sequences, under 20% of them appearing once. The sequenced sample was PBMCs from blood, obtained roughly 5 days after vaccination. These receptors came from a man over 45 who received an inactivated influenza vaccine.

This clonotype came up a few times. The DNA for the CDR3 is TGCAGTGCTAGAGATTCGAGACCCACAGATACGCAGTATTTT. It encodes CSARDSRPTDTQYF. V usage is TRBV20-1 and J usage is TRBJ2-3; D is uncertain. The CDR3 spans 14 residues. V lost 0 bases and J 2 bases, leaving 9 bases between the germline ends. The germline V gene encodes CDR1 DFQATT and CDR2 SNEGSKA (reference sequence).

This clonotype was picked up a small number of times. Compared with germline, one end of the junction differs, possibly owing to a read error. The genes are TRBV19 and TRBJ2-5, with D possibly being TRBD1 (5 bases). Per germline, CDR1 LNHDA and CDR2 SQIVND (reference sequence). The CDR3 length is 13 residues. In nucleotides, the CDR3 is TGTGCCAGTAGTATAGGGGGCGAAGACACCCAGTACTTC. Translating gives CASSIGGEDTQYF.

Many counts were recorded for this clonotype. The chain uses TRBV28 and TRBJ2-1; 8 positions match TRBD2. Looked up from germline, CDR1 is MDHEN and CDR2 is SYDVKM. V shed 10 bases and J 6 bases; nucleotides not matched to a gene: 11. The CDR3 covers 14 residues. The CDR3 coding sequence is TGTGCCACCGAGCCAGCGGGAGAGGGCAATGAGCAGTTCTTC. Translation: CATEPAGEGNEQFF.

In its sample, this clonotype was seen a few times. The chain carries TRBV12-3 or TRBV12-4 and TRBJ2-7; D tentatively reads TRBD1 or TRBD2 (5 bases each). This CDR3 spans 11 amino acids. V was cut by 4 bases and J by 9 bases, with 10 bases left in between. Here the CDR3 reads CASSSNGGQYF. Here the CDR3 DNA reads TGTGCCAGCAGTTCCAATGGGGGGCAGTACTTC.

The chain uses TRBV28 and TRBJ1-6; the D gene is possibly TRBD1 (6 bases). The CDR3 has 14 amino acids. In germline, CDR1 is MDHEN, CDR2 SYDVKM. The germline V and J ends were trimmed by 6 bases and 10 bases, with 16 bases remaining between them. CDR3 sequence reads: CASSLTGLGSPLHF. For the CDR3, the DNA is TGTGCCAGCAGCCTAACAGGGTTGGGGTCACCCCTCCACTTT.

The rearrangement uses TRBV5-4 and TRBJ2-7; possible D gene TRBD1, 6 bases. The V gene's germline CDR1 is SGHNT and CDR2 YYREEE (reference sequence). V lost 4 bases and J 3 bases, leaving 11 bases between the germline ends. The CDR3 spans 13 residues. CDR3 amino acids: CASSGDINYEQYF. CDR3 nucleotides: TGTGCCAGCAGCGGGGACATCAACTACGAGCAGTACTTC.

The rearrangement joins TRBV9 to TRBJ2-1; tentatively, D is TRBD1 (5 bases). V lost 0 bases to trimming and J lost 0 bases, with 13 bases between them. CDR1 is SGDLS, CDR2 YYNGEE, per germline. CDR3 size: 17 residues. The CDR3: CASSVASGPYSYNEQFF. The CDR3 bases are TGTGCCAGCAGCGTAGCGTCAGGGCCATACTCCTACAATGAGCAGTTCTTC.

The genes are TRBV4-3 and TRBJ2-3; a weak D match, TRBD1 (6 bases). Germline-derived CDR1 and CDR2 are LGHNA and YSLEER. This CDR3 region has 17 residues. Trimming took 1 base from V and 2 from J, leaving 16 bases between them. For the CDR3, the DNA is TGCGCCAGCAGCCAAGTAGCTTACGGACAGCCCACAGATACGCAGTATTTT. It encodes CASSQVAYGQPTDTQYF.

The V call is TRBV6-2 or TRBV6-3, the J call TRBJ2-5, with a possible D match to TRBD2 (5 bases). CDR1 is MNHEY, CDR2 SVGEGT, per germline. Trimming took 6 bases from V and 3 from J, leaving 20 bases between them. This CDR3 is 16 amino acids long. The CDR3 bases are TGTGCCAGCAGGGAGTCGCGGGCAAACCTGAAAGAGACCCAGTACTTC. This codes for CASRESRANLKETQYF.

A few counts support this clonotype. The chain carries TRBV7-9 and TRBJ1-2, with D unclear. The CDR3 totals 13 residues. The germline V gene encodes CDR1 SEHNR and CDR2 FQNEAQ (reference sequence). The V end was cut by 1 base, the J end by 5 bases, with 8 bases between. CDR3 coding DNA: TGTGCCAGCAGCTTAGGGACGGAATATGGCTACACCTTC. It yields the protein CASSLGTEYGYTF.

The rearrangement joins TRBV9 to TRBJ2-7, with 7 bases that match TRBD1. From germline, CDR1 is SGDLS and CDR2 YYNGEE. The V and J ends lost 0 bases and 1 base, in that order; junction bases with no gene match: 4. CDR3 length: 15 amino acids. The CDR3 here is CASSVAGQQSYEQYF. CDR3 DNA: TGTGCCAGCAGCGTAGCGGGACAGCAATCCTACGAGCAGTACTTC.

This clonotype has a count of ten or more. This rearrangement joins TRBV5-1 to TRBJ2-3; D gene uncertain. The V gene lost 0 bases and the J gene lost 2 bases, with 22 bases spanning the gap. Germline V gives CDR1 SGHRS, CDR2 YFSETQ. The CDR3 covers 19 residues. CDR3 DNA: TGCGCCAGCAGCTTGGCCTCGGGCCCTCACTACCCACACACAGATACGCAGTATTTT. Residues: CASSLASGPHYPHTDTQYF.

The chain couples TRBV9 to TRBJ2-3, with 10 bases lining up with TRBD2. The germline CDR1 and CDR2 sequences are SGDLS and YYNGEE. Trimming cost V 7 bases and J 1 base; bases outside gene matches: 6. There are 15 residues in the CDR3. In DNA, the CDR3 is TGTGCCAGCCAGAGCGGGGGGGCACGCACAGATACGCAGTATTTT. Protein: CASQSGGARTDTQYF.

This clonotype was observed a few times. DNA of the CDR3: TGTGCCAGCAGTCTCGGGACAGGGGTATTCAATGAGCAGTTCTTC. It is translated as CASSLGTGVFNEQFF. The V call is TRBV28, the J call TRBJ2-1; 10 nucleotides align to TRBD1. This CDR3 has 15 residues. Germline CDR1 is MDHEN and CDR2 is SYDVKM. V lost 5 bases, J lost 6 bases, and 7 bases stayed unmatched.

Ten or more counts support this clonotype. The chain employs TRBV20-1 and TRBJ2-7, with TRBD2 matching over 11 bases. Germline CDR1 is DFQATT and CDR2 is SNEGSKA (reference sequence). The CDR3 contains 16 residues. J was trimmed by 3 bases and V by 7 bases; bases with no gene match: 14. CDR3 bases: TGCAGTGTTCCCGGGACTAGCGGAGTTAACTTCTACGAGCAGTACTTC. This codes for CSVPGTSGVNFYEQYF.

This clonotype was counted a few times. This chain links TRBV4-2 with TRBJ2-7; a weak D match, TRBD1 (6 bases). Trimming removed 3 bases at V and 2 bases at J, with 14 bases between. Per germline, CDR1 LGHNA and CDR2 YNFKEQ. This CDR3 has 15 residues. This CDR3 is CASSHPGQRAYEQYF. CDR3 nucleotide sequence: TGTGCCAGCAGCCACCCGGGACAAAGGGCCTACGAGCAGTACTTC.

This clonotype was detected a few times. This chain links TRBV15 with TRBJ2-7; D gene unclear. The germline V gene has CDR1 LNHNV and CDR2 YYDKDF (reference sequence). V lost 3 bases to trimming and J lost 4 bases, with 4 bases between them. This CDR3 has 11 residues. CDR3 sequence reads: CATSRKYEQYF. CDR3 nucleotide sequence: TGTGCCACCAGCAGGAAATACGAGCAGTACTTC.

This clonotype came up many times. The V call is TRBV4-1, the J call TRBJ2-5; tentatively, D is TRBD2 (6 bases). The V and J ends lost 4 bases and 5 bases respectively, with 23 bases between them. Germline CDR1 and CDR2: MGHRA and YSYEKL. CDR3 length: 17 residues. The CDR3 sequence: CASSPVGRRRGGETQYF. CDR3 coding DNA: TGCGCCAGCAGCCCGGTAGGGCGTCGGCGGGGCGGGGAGACCCAGTACTTC.

The chain recombines TRBV9 with TRBJ2-1, with 12 bases aligning to TRBD2. Germline lookup yields CDR1 SGDLS and CDR2 YYNGEE. CDR3 length: 14 amino acids. V trimming: 7 bases; J trimming: 6 bases; junction bases outside the gene matches: 5. Here the CDR3 DNA reads TGTGCCAGCCAAGAGACTAGCGGGGGCAATGAGCAGTTCTTC. Encoded protein: CASQETSGGNEQFF.

There are many counts of this clonotype. The chain carries TRBV27 and TRBJ2-1; D is perhaps TRBD1 (6 bases). Germline loops: CDR1 MNHEY, CDR2 SMNVEV (reference sequence). V lost 0 bases, J lost 3 bases, and 9 bases lay in between. The CDR3 loop spans 15 amino acids. CDR3: CASSLSGALYNEQFF. The CDR3 DNA is TGTGCCAGCAGTTTATCGGGGGCCCTCTACAATGAGCAGTTCTTC.

V is TRBV20-1 and J is TRBJ2-2; 8 positions agree with TRBD1. The CDR3 has 19 residues. V lost 3 bases to trimming and J lost 6 bases; unmatched junction nucleotides: 21. Germline CDR1 DFQATT, CDR2 SNEGSKA (reference sequence). CDR3 DNA sequence: TGCAGTGCTAGTGTTTGGGGACAGGCGTCGAGTAGGGGTCCCGGGGAGCTGTTTTTT. Amino acids: CSASVWGQASSRGPGELFF.

This clonotype was detected only a few times. The chain uses TRBV3-1 and TRBJ2-1; possible D gene TRBD2, 6 bases. The V end lost 2 bases, the J end lost 7 bases, and 9 bases lay between the germline ends. CDR1 is LGHDT and CDR2 is YNNKEL in the germline V gene (reference sequence). This CDR3 is built from 13 residues. The CDR3 loop reads CASSQRGRNEQFF. For the CDR3, the DNA is TGTGCCAGCAGCCAACGGGGGAGAAATGAGCAGTTCTTC.